The 22 T cell receptor beta chains below come from one sample, sequenced in a study of T-cell memory formation after mild COVID-19. TCRdb processed the 5' RACE reads anew with MiXCR; each CDR3 protein has one entry. This table holds around 110,000 distinct CDR3 sequences, around 12% found once. The sample consisted of PBMCs or a T cell subset sorted from them (not recorded which). These receptors were taken from an adult woman who had mild COVID-19 (a few samples of this study predate the infection). Cell type and time point are not known.

This clonotype was seen a few times. The chain couples TRBV20-1 to TRBJ2-3; 16 nucleotides line up with TRBD2. The junction had 14 bases not matched to a gene; V was cut back by 3 bases and J by 2 bases. The CDR3 is 20 residues long. Per germline, CDR1 DFQATT and CDR2 SNEGSKA (reference sequence). The CDR3 region is CSARAPGLAGGLGTTDTQYF. The CDR3 DNA reads TGCAGTGCTAGGGCCCCGGGACTAGCGGGAGGGCTGGGGACCACAGATACGCAGTATTTT.

This clonotype was recorded at least ten times. This chain connects TRBV10-2 to TRBJ2-3, with a possible D match to TRBD2 (5 bases). Germline V gene sequence: CDR1 WSHSY, CDR2 SAAADI. The CDR3 runs to 15 residues. The V end was cut by 2 bases, the J end by 2 bases, with 11 bases between. This chain's CDR3 is CASSEAGAITDTQYF. The DNA for the CDR3 is TGCGCCAGCAGTGAGGCGGGCGCCATCACAGATACGCAGTATTTT.

Only one count was recorded for this clonotype. This chain connects TRBV7-9 to TRBJ2-7; TRBD2 aligns across 8 bases. V lost 10 bases to trimming and J lost 6 bases; unmatched junction nucleotides: 14. The CDR3 length is 14 residues. Germline V gene sequence: CDR1 SEHNR, CDR2 FQNEAQ (reference sequence). The CDR3 spells CAIAPRAGAGEQYF. DNA for the CDR3: TGTGCCATCGCACCCCGAGCGGGAGCGGGCGAGCAGTACTTC.

This clonotype has ten or more counts. The genes are TRBV5-1 and TRBJ1-1; no clear D. The CDR3 is 13 amino acids. Trimming removed 6 bases from V and 4 bases from J, with 13 bases in between. Germline CDR1 and CDR2: SGHRS and YFSETQ. CDR3 loop: CASTPGVGTEAFF. DNA for the CDR3: TGCGCCAGCACCCCCGGGGTAGGCACTGAAGCTTTCTTT. The variable domain in full, with the rest retrieved from reference TRBV5-1 and TRBJ1-1, is KAGVTQTPRYLIKTRGQQVTLSCSPISGHRSVSWYQQTPGQGLQFLFEYFSETQRNKGNFPGRFSGRQFSNSRSEMNVSTLELGDSALYLCASTPGVGTEAFFGQGTRLTVV.

The chain couples TRBV7-9 to TRBJ2-7, with 10 bases matching TRBD1. The CDR3 length is 16 residues. The germline CDR1 and CDR2 sequences are SEHNR and FQNEAQ (reference sequence). V was pared by 5 bases and J by 3 bases, with 10 bases of the junction left unmatched. The CDR3 is CASSQMTGGESYEQYF. The CDR3 DNA follows: TGTGCCAGCAGCCAGATGACAGGGGGCGAAAGCTACGAGCAGTACTTC.

This clonotype was counted a few times. The rearrangement joins TRBV12-3 or TRBV12-4 to TRBJ2-5, with D possibly TRBD1 on 5 matching bases. V was trimmed by 3 bases and J by 1 base, leaving 15 bases between them. This CDR3 comprises 16 residues. CDR3 nucleotides: TGTGCCAGCAGTTTCTCGCAGGGCTACATCCAAGAGACCCAGTACTTC. Its translation is CASSFSQGYIQETQYF.

The chain is built from TRBV9 and TRBJ2-3; 7 nucleotides align to TRBD2. The CDR3 is 14 amino acids. The V and J ends lost 5 bases and 3 bases, in that order; junction bases with no gene match: 6. CDR1 SGDLS and CDR2 YYNGEE come from the germline V gene. CDR3 DNA: TGTGCCAGCAGAAGTGGGGGGGGTACAGATACGCAGTATTTT. This codes for CASRSGGGTDTQYF. The full variable domain, in which reference TRBV9 and TRBJ2-3 provide the parts outside the CDR3, is DSGVTQTPKHLITATGQRVTLRCSPRSGDLSVYWYQQSLDQGLQFLIQYYNGEERAKGNILERFSAQQFPDLHSELNLSSLELGDSALYFCASRSGGGTDTQYFGPGTRLTVL.

This clonotype has at least ten counts. V gene TRBV7-9 combines with J gene TRBJ2-7; 8 bases agree with TRBD2. The ends lost 4 bases at V and 6 bases at J; junction bases unmatched: 5. CDR3 size: 13 residues. Germline-derived CDR1 and CDR2 are SEHNR and FQNEAQ (reference sequence). CDR3 residues: CASSSGGAGEQYF. As DNA, the CDR3 is TGTGCCAGCAGCTCCGGGGGGGCAGGCGAGCAGTACTTC.

The CDR3 sequence: CASSLKNPSYNEQFF. CDR3 DNA sequence: TGTGCCAGCAGTTTAAAAAACCCCTCCTACAATGAGCAGTTCTTC. This chain joins TRBV27 and TRBJ2-1; no clear D. This CDR3 has 15 amino acids. V lost 2 bases and J lost 0, with 8 bases in between. Germline lookup yields CDR1 MNHEY and CDR2 SMNVEV (reference sequence).

J is TRBJ2-7 and V is TRBV5-1; D not resolved. Trimming cost V 0 bases and J 1 base, with 11 bases left between them. The CDR3 is 15 amino acids. CDR1 is SGHRS, CDR2 YFSETQ, per germline. The CDR3 nucleotides are TGCGCCAGCAGCTTGGCCCTACAGTGGTCCTACGAGCAGTACTTC. As protein: CASSLALQWSYEQYF.

Only a few counts were recorded for this clonotype. The chain has TRBV15 and TRBJ2-5; TRBD1 might be the D (5 bases). V lost 0 bases, J lost 1 base, and 9 bases lay in between. Germline V CDR1 and CDR2: LNHNV, YYDKDF (reference sequence). CDR3 size: 15 residues. CDR3 loop: CATSRDRQGQETQYF. DNA for the CDR3: TGTGCCACCAGCAGAGATCGGCAGGGCCAAGAGACCCAGTACTTC. Combining the CDR3 with reference TRBV15 and TRBJ2-5 gives the whole variable domain DAMVIQNPRYQVTQFGKPVTLSCSQTLNHNVMYWYQQKSSQAPKLLFHYYDKDFNNEADTPDNFQSRRPNTSFCFLDIRSPGLGDTAMYLCATSRDRQGQETQYFGPGTRLLVL.

The chain's CDR3 is CASSPPPTGGRDTQYF. The DNA of the CDR3 is TGTGCCAGCAGCCCCCCCCCCACAGGGGGCCGGGATACGCAGTATTTT. The chain is built from TRBV9 and TRBJ2-3; TRBD1 aligns across 9 bases. The CDR3 runs to 16 residues. The V and J ends lost 4 bases and 6 bases, in that order; junction bases with no gene match: 12. Germline V gene data show CDR1 as SGDLS and CDR2 as YYNGEE.

This chain connects TRBV9 to TRBJ2-7; D is tentatively TRBD1 or TRBD2 (5 bases each). There are 14 residues in the CDR3. V shed 4 bases and J shed 4 bases, with 15 bases lying between them. In germline, CDR1 is SGDLS, CDR2 YYNGEE. CDR3 sequence reads: CASSLGTGQYEQYF. The CDR3 DNA reads TGTGCCAGCAGCCTTGGGACGGGGCAGTACGAGCAGTACTTC.

V and J are TRBV29-1 and TRBJ2-5, with TRBD2 identical over 8 bases. The germline V gene encodes CDR1 SQVTM and CDR2 ANQGSEA. J lost 2 bases, V lost 8 bases, and 7 bases had no gene match. This CDR3 is 13 amino acids long. This chain's CDR3 is CSFAGGSQETQYF. Here the CDR3 DNA reads TGCAGCTTCGCGGGGGGATCACAAGAGACCCAGTACTTC.

J is TRBJ2-7 and V is TRBV19, with a weak D call TRBD1 (5 bases). V was cut by 3 bases and J by 3 bases, with 9 bases left in between. Germline CDR1 LNHDA, CDR2 SQIVND (reference sequence). The length of the CDR3 is 13 residues. CDR3 sequence reads: CASSIFTGYEQYF. The CDR3 DNA follows: TGTGCCAGTAGTATTTTTACAGGCTACGAGCAGTACTTC.

With respect to this clonotype: At one of its ends the junction is not consistent with the germline gene, which may arise from a read error. The rearrangement joins TRBV5-1 to TRBJ2-5, with D perhaps TRBD2 (5 bases). In germline, CDR1 is SGHRS, CDR2 YFSETQ. The CDR3 runs to 15 residues. This CDR3 reads CASRLVGSLQETQYF. The CDR3 DNA reads TGCGCCAGCAGATTGGTGGGGAGTCTCCAAGAGACCCAGTACTTC.

This clonotype was picked up a small number of times. This chain joins TRBV6-5 and TRBJ2-5; no firm D call. CDR1 MNHEY and CDR2 SVGAGI come from the germline V gene. The CDR3 length is 14 residues. V lost 2 bases to trimming and J lost 5 bases, with 12 bases between them. The CDR3 is CASSYGGSRETQYF. The CDR3 nucleotides read TGTGCCAGCAGTTACGGCGGTTCTAGGGAGACCCAGTACTTC.

This chain joins TRBV7-9 and TRBJ2-1, with 7 bases identical to TRBD2. The CDR3 totals 12 residues. The ends lost 3 bases at V and 9 bases at J; junction bases unmatched: 2. Germline V lookup: CDR1 SEHNR, CDR2 FQNEAQ (reference sequence). CDR3 sequence: CASSFSSGEQFF. The CDR3 DNA reads TGTGCCAGCAGCTTTTCTAGCGGTGAGCAGTTCTTC.

This clonotype has just a few counts. The gene calls are TRBV4-1 and TRBJ2-1; 8 nucleotides line up with TRBD2. Trimming cost V 0 bases and J 8 bases; bases outside gene matches: 6. The CDR3 contains 15 residues. CDR1 MGHRA and CDR2 YSYEKL come from the germline V gene. This chain's CDR3 is CASSQERGGYDEQFF. DNA for the CDR3: TGCGCCAGCAGCCAAGAACGCGGGGGGTATGATGAGCAGTTCTTC.

This clonotype has a handful of counts. The J gene is TRBJ1-2, the V gene TRBV19, with D possibly TRBD1 on 6 matching bases. This CDR3 is built from 16 residues. V was pared by 4 bases and J by 4 bases, with 19 bases between. Germline V gene lookup returns CDR1 LNHDA and CDR2 SQIVND (reference sequence). The CDR3 DNA reads TGTGCCAGTAGTACCAGCAAGGGACAAGGTTTCTATGGCTACACCTTC. Its protein is CASSTSKGQGFYGYTF.

The table lists this clonotype with a few counts. The chain has TRBV5-6 and TRBJ1-1; no definite D call. This CDR3 comprises 15 residues. Germline CDR1 and CDR2: SGHDT and YYEEEE. Trimming removed 1 base at V and 3 bases at J, with 13 bases between. The CDR3 loop is CASSLIPGGDTEAFF. The DNA of the CDR3 is TGTGCCAGCAGCTTGATTCCGGGCGGCGACACTGAAGCTTTCTTT.

The chain carries TRBV5-5 and TRBJ2-5; D possibly corresponds to TRBD2 (7 bases). The CDR3 consists of 13 residues. The germline V and J ends were trimmed by 5 bases and 3 bases, with 11 bases remaining between them. Germline-derived CDR1 and CDR2 are SGHKS and YYEKEE (reference sequence). CDR3 sequence reads: CASRRGGEETQYF. In DNA, the CDR3 is TGTGCCAGCAGAAGGGGGGGGGAAGAGACCCAGTACTTC.